Listed below are T cell receptor beta chains from one sample, sequenced in a study of cytomegalovirus exposure and HLA in healthy donors. Profiling relied on immunoSEQ multiplex PCR, and the TCRdb table lists in-frame clones only, not all of them. The table includes over 80,000 clones, over 75% detected once. The specimen sequenced was PBMCs. The receptors were gathered from a female donor in good health and CMV-seronegative. Each CDR3 is given with its conserved first and last residue. The D gene is left open where the match is weak. Size tells how often a clone was seen (once, few, many) or the class of an expanded clone, and some rows leave it out.

TRBD1 | . | TRBJ1-5 | TRBV19 | CASSAPQGGNQPQHF | TGTGCCAGTAGTGCCCCGCAGGGGGGCAATCAGCCCCAGCATTTT
. | . | TRBJ2-1 | TRBV6-4 | CASSEQGEANEQFF | TGTGCCAGCAGTGAACAGGGTGAAGCCAATGAGCAGTTCTTC
TRBD1 | . | TRBJ1-1 | TRBV5-1 | CASSLEDRVFAEAFF | TGCGCCAGCAGCTTGGAGGACAGGGTTTTTGCTGAAGCTTTCTTT
TRBD1 | . | TRBJ1-6 | TRBV6-6 | CASSPDRDNSPLHF | TGTGCCAGCAGCCCCGACAGGGATAATTCACCCCTCCACTTT
TRBD1 | . | TRBJ2-7 | TRBV7-9 | CASSDTSGTGGASLYEQYF | TGTGCCAGCAGCGATACCTCCGGGACAGGGGGCGCGTCACTTTACGAGCAGTACTTC
. | . | TRBJ1-3 | TRBV5-1 | CASSLESTGFSGNTIYF | TGCGCCAGCAGCTTGGAGTCGACAGGTTTCTCTGGAAACACCATATATTTT
TRBD2 | once | TRBJ2-7 | TRBV6-5 | CASTRAGGSYEQYF | TGTGCCAGCACTAGAGCGGGGGGTTCCTACGAGCAGTACTTC
TRBD1 | . | TRBJ1-1 | TRBV7-6 | CASSASGQLNTEAFF | TGTGCCAGCAGCGCATCGGGACAGCTGAACACTGAAGCTTTCTTT
. | . | TRBJ2-6 | TRBV6-1 | CASSDRKSRSGANVLTF | TGTGCCAGCAGTGACAGGAAGAGTAGGTCTGGGGCCAACGTCCTGACTTTC
. | . | TRBJ2-2 | TRBV2 | CASSLATPRFGTGELFF | TGTGCCAGCAGTTTAGCGACTCCGAGGTTTGGCACCGGGGAGCTGTTTTTT
. | . | TRBJ1-1 | TRBV6-5 | CASSTTAANTEAFF | TGTGCCAGCAGTACCACAGCCGCTAACACTGAAGCTTTCTTT
. | . | TRBJ1-1 | TRBV29-1 | CSVVEGVGNTEAFF | TGCAGCGTTGTTGAGGGTGTGGGGAACACTGAAGCTTTCTTT
. | . | TRBJ1-1 | TRBV11-3 | CASSGRLNTEAFF | TGTGCCAGCAGTGGCAGGTTGAACACTGAAGCTTTCTTT
. | . | TRBJ1-6 | TRBV6-5 | CASSRASSYNSPLHF | TGTGCCAGCAGTAGAGCGAGCTCCTATAATTCACCCCTCCACTTT
. | . | TRBJ1-3 | TRBV6-5 | CASSYGHPSSGNTIYF | TGTGCCAGCAGTTACGGCCATCCAAGCTCTGGAAACACCATATATTTT
. | . | TRBJ2-3 | TRBV6-1 | CASSVQGSQDTQYF | TGTGCCAGCAGTGTACAGGGATCACAAGATACGCAGTATTTT
. | . | TRBJ1-2 | TRBV9 | CASSPTRGESLYGYTF | TGTGCCAGCAGCCCCACCCGGGGTGAATCTCTCTATGGCTACACCTTC
TRBD1 | . | TRBJ2-5 | TRBV11-2 | CASSLVLGTAPQYF | TGTGCCAGCAGCTTAGTCCTGGGGACAGCGCCGCAGTACTTC
. | . | TRBJ1-5 | TRBV7-9 | CATAGVRGNQPQHF | TGTGCCACCGCAGGGGTAAGGGGCAATCAGCCCCAGCATTTT
TRBD2 | . | TRBJ2-1 | TRBV6-6 | CASSYRGGSSYNEQFF | TGTGCCAGCAGTTATAGGGGCGGGAGCTCCTACAATGAGCAGTTCTTC
TRBD2 | . | TRBJ2-3 | TRBV6-1 | CASSEASGRDSDTQYF | TGTGCCAGCAGTGAAGCCAGCGGGAGGGATTCCGATACGCAGTATTTT
TRBD2 | . | TRBJ2-1 | TRBV14 | CASSDGPLAGGYNEQFF | TGTGCCAGCAGCGACGGACCGCTAGCGGGAGGGTACAATGAGCAGTTCTTC
. | . | TRBJ1-1 | TRBV2 | CASSVSDGGTEAFF | TGTGCCAGCAGTGTGTCGGACGGGGGAACTGAAGCTTTCTTT
TRBD2 | . | TRBJ2-7 | TRBV7-2 | CASSSGQGLAGGYEQYF | TGTGCCAGCAGCTCAGGCCAGGGACTAGCGGGAGGGTACGAGCAGTACTTC
. | once | TRBJ2-7 | TRBV29-1 | CSVESSSYEQYF | TGCAGCGTTGAATCTAGCTCCTACGAGCAGTACTTC
TRBD2 | . | TRBJ2-3 | TRBV7-8 | CASSLVASGGYTDTQYF | TGTGCCAGCAGTTTGGTGGCTAGCGGGGGGTACACAGATACGCAGTATTTT
. | . | TRBJ1-4 | TRBV4-1 | CASSQDGGIGGEKLFF | TGCGCCAGCAGCCAAGACGGGGGGATCGGAGGTGAAAAACTGTTTTTT
. | . | TRBJ1-2 | TRBV2 | CASMQVLKRQSSYGYTF | TGTGCCAGCATGCAGGTACTTAAGCGGCAGAGCAGCTATGGCTACACCTTC
TRBD1 | few | TRBJ1-4 | TRBV29-1 | CSALGLDRGKRSEQPNEKLFF | TGCAGCGCCCTCGGGTTGGACAGGGGAAAGCGGTCAGAGCAACCTAATGAAAAACTGTTTTTT
. | . | TRBJ2-7 | TRBV7-9 | CASSPSHEQYF | TGTGCCAGCAGCCCCTCTCACGAGCAGTACTTC
. | few | TRBJ2-1 | TRBV7-9 | CASSLAGGNSQREEQFF | TGTGCCAGCAGCTTAGCTGGTGGGAATTCCCAAAGGGAGGAGCAGTTCTTC
. | few | TRBJ1-4 | TRBV7-9 | CASGRTNEKLFF | TGTGCCAGCGGCAGGACTAATGAAAAACTGTTTTTT
TRBD1 | . | TRBJ2-5 | TRBV5-4 | CASSWDRQETQYF | TGTGCCAGCAGCTGGGACAGGCAAGAGACCCAGTACTTC
TRBD1 | . | TRBJ1-1 | TRBV2 | CASSSGIQGGGEAFF | TGTGCCAGCAGTTCGGGAATTCAGGGGGGCGGCGAAGCTTTCTTT
. | . | TRBJ2-3 | TRBV29-1 | CSVPGSLITDTQYF | TGCAGCGTACCCGGGAGCCTAATCACAGATACGCAGTATTTT
. | . | TRBJ1-4 | TRBV6-5 | CASRENEKLFF | TGTGCCAGCAGGGAGAATGAAAAACTGTTTTTT
. | . | TRBJ1-1 | TRBV30 | CAWGPTGNTEAFF | TGTGCCTGGGGGCCGACAGGTAACACTGAAGCTTTCTTT
TRBD2 | once | TRBJ2-2 | TRBV5-1 | CASSLAGLAENTGELFF | TGCGCCAGCAGCTTGGCGGGACTAGCGGAGAACACCGGGGAGCTGTTTTTT
. | . | TRBJ1-1 | TRBV28 | CASSSNPGENTEAFF | TGTGCCAGCAGTTCGAACCCAGGGGAAAACACTGAAGCTTTCTTT
TRBD1 | few | TRBJ2-1 | TRBV6-5 | CASRPRDRPYNEQFF | TGTGCCAGCAGACCACGGGACAGGCCCTACAATGAGCAGTTCTTC